This T cell receptor (beta chain) emerged from a study of stem cell transplantation in POMP-related autoinflammatory disease. Sequenced by immunoSEQ multiplex PCR; TCRdb stores in-frame clones only, minus some. The sample carries 33,000 or so clones, 85% to 90% recorded once. The CDR3 is made up of 15 amino acids. Trimming pared 5 bases from V and 7 bases from J, leaving 20 bases between. Germline CDR1 is MGHDK and CDR2 is SYGVNS. Sample: CD4+ T cells from PBMCs, taken before stem cell transplantation. This receptor was obtained from a human donor with POMP-related autoinflammation and immune dysregulation (PRAID). The rearrangement uses TRBV25-1 and TRBJ1-1; tentative D call: TRBD1 (6 bases). This CDR3 is CASSRTADRLNEAFF. The DNA of the CDR3 is TGTGCCAGCAGTAGAACCGCCGACAGGCTGAATGAAGCTTTCTTT.